This TCR beta chain was documented in a study of T cell repertoires in cytomegalovirus infection (dated 2019 in TCRdb). Some background on the complete study: The peptide stimulations were aimed at well-studied HLA-B-restricted epitopes as well as recently identified HLA-C-restricted CMV epitopes, whose presentation resists viral immunomodulation. The HLA type of each donor mattered for the analysis, because public TCR beta signatures pointed to carriage of CMV infection along with the matching HLA type. What the work shows at the level of the full study, not this receptor alone: Carriers of CMV infection plus the relevant HLA type were discriminated by the cumulative frequency of public TCR beta family members in the study cohort and in an independent approximately 340-donor cohort. The ex vivo response was dominated by HLA-C-restricted CMV-specific TCR beta clonotypes, which also provided the single most frequent clonotype in two of eight donors.

A word on this clonotype: Its antigen is unknown. No much larger clonotype is one base removed from it; base qualities were not supplied.

According to the study, the label for this sample's treatment or condition signals: in vitro stimulation with specific CMV peptide epitopes to enrich CMV-specific T cells. CDR1 and CDR2 are read off the germline V gene as MNHGY and SAAAGT. The CDR3 holds 15 amino acids from the cysteine to the phenylalanine. Only the CDR3 part of the read is kept: 45 bases, read in frame from the first base. Deletion took 0 bases off V and 3 bases off J, with a span of 10 bases between the germline ends. Sequencing was carried out with an Illumina HiSeq 1500. In-frame beta chains were kept once TCRdb had trimmed the public reads at Q25 with fastp and called clones with MiXCR. Here each entry gathers all rows of one CDR3 protein and keeps the most common genes and DNA. The table for this sample lists hundreds of thousands of distinct CDR3 sequences; about 30% of them were counted only once. Of the sample, roughly 18% falls within the top ten clones.

This specimen consisted of cultured PBMCs, obtained from culture after CMV antigen stimulation. The chain joins TRBV6-8 to TRBJ2-3, with the D segment identity uncertain. This clonotype was sampled from a human donor in good health (CMV status not recorded). Some clones in this sample may be carry-over from other donors' samples. The CDR3 has the sequence CASSYSGRNTDTQYF. The bases read TGTGCCAGCAGTTACTCTGGTAGAAATACAGATACGCAGTATTTT.